The T cell receptor beta chain described here comes from a study of T cells in narcolepsy (dated by TCRdb to 2017 to 2018). Study-wide context: The study enrolled patients with narcolepsy type 1 or type 2 (NT1, NT2) together with healthy control donors. Autoreactive T cells targeting hypocretin neuron self-antigens (hypocretin, TRIB2) were sought in narcolepsy patients, and TCR Vbeta sequencing was used to track clonotypes in blood and CSF. What the research found in general, with its limitations: Plots comparing CSF and blood CD4+ T cell clonotypes from the same patient highlighted HCRT-specific and TRIB2-specific autoreactive clonotypes. Autoreactive clonotypes were reported to be detected serially in the blood of the same patients and of different patients, but not in the blood of healthy controls. Some blood memory CD4+ repertoires from patients and controls contained no sequences matching autoreactive T cell clones. Patients and controls had similar numbers of sequenced blood memory CD4+ clonotypes, with averages of 39,000 to 50,000 in patients and some 36,000 in controls.

With regard to this clone: Its antigen is still unknown. Within one base of it there is no much larger clone, and no base qualities were kept.

For TCR Vbeta sequencing, memory CD4+ T cells were sorted ex vivo from the peripheral blood of both healthy controls and narcolepsy patients. The CDR3 runs 15 residues from the cysteine to the phenylalanine. Here the CDR3 DNA is all that survives: 45 bases in frame from base 1. Sequences MNHNS (CDR1) and SASEGT (CDR2) are obtained from the germline V gene. V is trimmed back by 6 bases and J by 3 bases, and the junction contains 3 bases that no gene match accounts for. Libraries came from the immunoSEQ multiplex PCR assay. In its TCRdb copy, this immuneACCESS table keeps in-frame sequences only and misses some clones. Where compared with another copy, unresolved V genes explain less than half of these, and the others have no known cause. Here the sample has under 40,000 clones; 70% to 80% occur a single time. 1.1% of the sample is held by the ten biggest clonotypes.

The chain is assembled from TRBV6-1 and TRBJ2-4; TRBD1 fits 12 bases in the junction. The source is a human donor with narcolepsy. The specimen sequenced was CD45RA- memory CD4+ T cells from PBMCs. This sample's cell subset or site label indicates: memory T cells sorted ex vivo from peripheral blood. The sequenced DNA: TGTGCCAGCAGGGGGACAGGGGGCGACAAAAACATTCAGTACTTC. The translation is CASRGTGGDKNIQYF.